This T cell receptor beta chain appears in the sequencing data of a study of CD8 T cells in Susac syndrome. CDR1 KGHSH and CDR2 LQKENI come from the germline V gene. The CDR3 has 18 amino acids. Trimming at V came to 3 bases and at J to 2 bases, leaving 14 bases not matched to a gene. An input of about 0.5 to 1 ug of RNA was subjected to reverse transcription using random hexamers. Across 54 Vbeta and 13 Jbeta, TCR beta CDR3 was amplified with immunoSEQ multiplex PCR. TCRdb reprocessed the immunoSEQ multiplex PCR reads with MiXCR, giving one entry per CDR3 protein. The repertoire has 300,000 to 350,000 distinct CDR3 sequences, about 91% of them found once; the top ten carry approximately 0.065%. High-throughput TCR beta sequencing covered peripheral CD8+ and CD4+ T cells. The study used treatment-naive patients who had stable or active relapsing-remitting disease as multiple sclerosis controls.

What was sequenced was CD4+ T cells from PBMCs. The sequence came from a human donor with multiple sclerosis. This chain uses TRBV18 with TRBJ1-2; 8 nucleotides align to TRBD1. This CDR3 reads CASSPLPRTGTTNYGYTF. CDR3 coding DNA: TGTGCCAGCTCACCTTTGCCCAGGACAGGGACGACGAACTATGGCTACACCTTC.